This T cell receptor (beta chain) came from a study of blood T cell repertoires in COVID-19. Study in general: Some COVID-19 samples were acute and others convalescent; all came from the United States, Italy and Spain.

As processed by the authors: Reference gene primer amplification in the assay estimated nucleated cell counts. Sequenced by immunoSEQ multiplex PCR; TCRdb stores in-frame clones only, minus some. D and trimming were read from the DNA, whereas the V and J calls and clone size are those reported in that table. The table lists about 180,000 clones, approximately 83% of them singletons. The sequenced material came from peripheral blood. The clonotype comes from a human donor in a cohort sampled during active COVID-19.

The CDR3 sequence is CASSLLGGGVQETQYF. The CDR3 DNA is TGTGCCAGCAGCTTATTGGGCGGGGGGGTCCAAGAGACCCAGTACTTC. The chain uses TRBV11-2 and TRBJ2-5; the match to TRBD2 covers 9 bases. Germline V gives CDR1 SGHAT, CDR2 FQNNGV. V shed 2 bases, J shed 1 base, and the junction held 5 bases outside the gene matches. CDR3 length: 16 amino acids.